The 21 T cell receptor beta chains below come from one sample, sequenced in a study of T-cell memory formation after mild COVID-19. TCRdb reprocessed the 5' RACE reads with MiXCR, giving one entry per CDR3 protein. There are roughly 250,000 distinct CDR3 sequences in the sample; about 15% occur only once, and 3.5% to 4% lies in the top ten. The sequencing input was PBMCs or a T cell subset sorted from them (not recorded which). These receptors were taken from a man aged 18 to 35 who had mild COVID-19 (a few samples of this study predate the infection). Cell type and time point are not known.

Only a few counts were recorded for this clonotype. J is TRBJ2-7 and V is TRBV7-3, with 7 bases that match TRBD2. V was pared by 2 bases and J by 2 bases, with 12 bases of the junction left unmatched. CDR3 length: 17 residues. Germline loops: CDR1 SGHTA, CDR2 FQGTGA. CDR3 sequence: CASSLGMSASGPYEQYF. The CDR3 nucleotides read TGTGCCAGCAGCTTAGGTATGTCGGCTAGCGGACCCTACGAGCAGTACTTC.

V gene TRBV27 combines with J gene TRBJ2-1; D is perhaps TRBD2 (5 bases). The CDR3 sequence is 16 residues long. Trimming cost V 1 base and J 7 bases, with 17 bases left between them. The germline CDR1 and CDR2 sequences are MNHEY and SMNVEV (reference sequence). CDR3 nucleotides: TGTGCCAGCAGTTTATGGGCGAGGGAGTTCGGGAATGAGCAGTTCTTC. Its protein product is CASSLWAREFGNEQFF.

CDR3 loop: CASRLSRGNEQFF. CDR3 nucleotides: TGTGCCAGCAGGTTAAGTCGGGGCAATGAGCAGTTCTTC. The chain uses TRBV6-5 and TRBJ2-1; D possibly corresponds to TRBD2 (5 bases). V was cut by 6 bases and J by 6 bases, with 12 bases left in between. Germline V gene data show CDR1 as MNHEY and CDR2 as SVGAGI. The CDR3 runs to 13 residues.

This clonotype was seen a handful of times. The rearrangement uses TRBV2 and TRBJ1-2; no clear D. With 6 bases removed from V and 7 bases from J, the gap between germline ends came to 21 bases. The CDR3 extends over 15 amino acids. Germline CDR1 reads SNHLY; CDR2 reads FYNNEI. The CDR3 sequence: CASSPKTYHSLGYTF. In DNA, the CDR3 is TGTGCCAGCAGCCCCAAAACATATCATTCCCTTGGCTACACCTTC.

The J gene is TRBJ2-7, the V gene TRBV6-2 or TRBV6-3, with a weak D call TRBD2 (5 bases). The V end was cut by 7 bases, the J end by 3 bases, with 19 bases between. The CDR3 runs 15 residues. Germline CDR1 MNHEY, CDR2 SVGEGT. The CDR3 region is CASNMALRVGYEQYF. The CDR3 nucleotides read TGTGCCAGCAACATGGCCCTGAGGGTGGGCTACGAGCAGTACTTC.

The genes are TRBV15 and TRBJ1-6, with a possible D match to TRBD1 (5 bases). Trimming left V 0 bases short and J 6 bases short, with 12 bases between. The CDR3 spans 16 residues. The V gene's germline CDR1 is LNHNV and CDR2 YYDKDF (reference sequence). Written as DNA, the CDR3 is TGTGCCACCAGCAGAGATAGGGGAATCGGTAATTCACCCCTCCACTTT. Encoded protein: CATSRDRGIGNSPLHF.

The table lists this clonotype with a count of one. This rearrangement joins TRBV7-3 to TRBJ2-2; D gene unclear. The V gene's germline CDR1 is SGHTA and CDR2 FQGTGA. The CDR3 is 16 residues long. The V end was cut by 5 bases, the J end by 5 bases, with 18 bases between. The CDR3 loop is CASSTRNLGKTGELFF. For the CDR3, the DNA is TGTGCCAGCAGCACCAGGAACCTGGGGAAAACCGGGGAGCTGTTTTTT.

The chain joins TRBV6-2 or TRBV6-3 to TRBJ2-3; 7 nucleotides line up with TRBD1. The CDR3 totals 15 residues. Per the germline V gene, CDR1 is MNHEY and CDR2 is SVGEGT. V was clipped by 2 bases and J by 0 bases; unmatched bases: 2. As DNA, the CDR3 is TGTGCCAGCAGTTACAGGGGGCTTAGCACAGATACGCAGTATTTT. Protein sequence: CASSYRGLSTDTQYF.

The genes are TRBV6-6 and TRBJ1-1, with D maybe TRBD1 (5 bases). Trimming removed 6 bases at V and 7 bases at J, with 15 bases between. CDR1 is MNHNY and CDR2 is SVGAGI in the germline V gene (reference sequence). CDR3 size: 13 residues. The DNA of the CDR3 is TGTGCCAGCAGAACAGAGGGGCCGGGTGAAGCTTTCTTT. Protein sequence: CASRTEGPGEAFF.

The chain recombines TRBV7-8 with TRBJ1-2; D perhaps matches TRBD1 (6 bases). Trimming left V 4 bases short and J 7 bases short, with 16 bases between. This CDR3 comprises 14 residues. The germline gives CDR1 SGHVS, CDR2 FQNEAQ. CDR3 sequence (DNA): TGTGCCAGCAGCTGGAGGGGGATGTTTTTTGGCTACACCTTC. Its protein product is CASSWRGMFFGYTF.

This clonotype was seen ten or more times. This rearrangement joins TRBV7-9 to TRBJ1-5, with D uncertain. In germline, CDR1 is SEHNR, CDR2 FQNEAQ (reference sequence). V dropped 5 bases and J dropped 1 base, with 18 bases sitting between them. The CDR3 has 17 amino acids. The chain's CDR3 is CASSRLPPRESNQPQHF. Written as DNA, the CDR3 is TGTGCCAGCAGCCGACTCCCACCCCGGGAAAGCAATCAGCCCCAGCATTTT.

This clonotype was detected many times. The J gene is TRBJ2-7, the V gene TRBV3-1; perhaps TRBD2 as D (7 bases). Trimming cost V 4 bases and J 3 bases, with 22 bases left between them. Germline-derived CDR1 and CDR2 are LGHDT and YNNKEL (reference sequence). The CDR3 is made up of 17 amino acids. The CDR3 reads CASSPEIGKGGYYEQYF. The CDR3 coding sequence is TGTGCCAGCAGCCCCGAGATCGGAAAGGGGGGGTACTACGAGCAGTACTTC.

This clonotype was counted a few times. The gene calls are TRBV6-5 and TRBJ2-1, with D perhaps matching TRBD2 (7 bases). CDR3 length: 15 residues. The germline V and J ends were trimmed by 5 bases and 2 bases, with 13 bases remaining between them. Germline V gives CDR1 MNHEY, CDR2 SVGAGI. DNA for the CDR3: TGTGCCAGCAGTCCCTGGCGGGGGCCCTACAATGAGCAGTTCTTC. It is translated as CASSPWRGPYNEQFF.

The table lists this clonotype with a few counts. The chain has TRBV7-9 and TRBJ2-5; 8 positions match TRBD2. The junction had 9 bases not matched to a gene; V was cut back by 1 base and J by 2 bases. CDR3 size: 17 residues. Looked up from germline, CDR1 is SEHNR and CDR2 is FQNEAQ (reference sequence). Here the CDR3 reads CASSLGSSGGPQETQYF. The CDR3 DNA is TGTGCCAGCAGCTTAGGGTCCAGCGGGGGACCTCAAGAGACCCAGTACTTC.

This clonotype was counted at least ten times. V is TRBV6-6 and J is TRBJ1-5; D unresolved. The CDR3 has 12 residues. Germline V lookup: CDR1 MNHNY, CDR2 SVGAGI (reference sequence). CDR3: CGAAVGGQPQHF. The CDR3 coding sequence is TGTGGGGCCGCGGTGGGAGGTCAGCCCCAGCATTTT.

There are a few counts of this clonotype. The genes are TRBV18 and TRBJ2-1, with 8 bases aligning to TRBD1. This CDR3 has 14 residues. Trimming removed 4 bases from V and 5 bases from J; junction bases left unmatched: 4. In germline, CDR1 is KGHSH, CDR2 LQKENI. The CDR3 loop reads CASSRDRLDNEQFF. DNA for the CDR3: TGTGCCAGCTCACGGGACAGGTTGGACAATGAGCAGTTCTTC.

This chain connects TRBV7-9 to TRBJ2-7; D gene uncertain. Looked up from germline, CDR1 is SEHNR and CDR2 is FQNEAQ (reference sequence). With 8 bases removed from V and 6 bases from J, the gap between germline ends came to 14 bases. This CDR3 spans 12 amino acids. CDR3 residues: CASGIRIGEQYF. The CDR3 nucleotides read TGTGCCAGCGGGATCAGGATCGGCGAGCAGTACTTC.

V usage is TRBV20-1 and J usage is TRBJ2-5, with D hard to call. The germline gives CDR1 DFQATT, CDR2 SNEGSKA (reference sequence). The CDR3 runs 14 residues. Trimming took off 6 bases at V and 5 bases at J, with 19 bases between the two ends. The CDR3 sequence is CSAAGVFVTETQYF. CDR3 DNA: TGCAGTGCAGCCGGTGTCTTCGTCACGGAGACCCAGTACTTC.

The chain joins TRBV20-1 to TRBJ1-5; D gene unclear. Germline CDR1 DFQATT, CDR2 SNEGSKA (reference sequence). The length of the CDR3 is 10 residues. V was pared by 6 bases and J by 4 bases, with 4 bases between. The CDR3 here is CSAANQPQHF. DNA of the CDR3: TGCAGTGCAGCTAATCAGCCCCAGCATTTT.

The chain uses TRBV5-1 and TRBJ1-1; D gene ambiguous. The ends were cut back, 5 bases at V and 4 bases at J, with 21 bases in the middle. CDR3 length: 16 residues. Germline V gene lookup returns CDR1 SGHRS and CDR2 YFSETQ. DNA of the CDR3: TGCGCCAGCAGAGTCGATTCGGGGTTCGCGAGCACTGAAGCTTTCTTT. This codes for CASRVDSGFASTEAFF.

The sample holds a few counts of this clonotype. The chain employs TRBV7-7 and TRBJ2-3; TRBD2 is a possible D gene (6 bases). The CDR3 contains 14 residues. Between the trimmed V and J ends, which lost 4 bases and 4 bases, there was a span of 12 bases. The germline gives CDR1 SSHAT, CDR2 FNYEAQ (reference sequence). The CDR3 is CASSWDSGADTQYF. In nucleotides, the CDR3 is TGTGCCAGCAGCTGGGATTCGGGGGCAGATACGCAGTATTTT. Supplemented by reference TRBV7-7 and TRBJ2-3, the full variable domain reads GAGVSQSPRYKVTKRGQDVTLRCDPISSHATLYWYQQALGQGPEFLTYFNYEAQPDKSGLPSDRFSAERPEGSISTLTIQRTEQRDSAMYRCASSWDSGADTQYFGPGTRLTVL.